This T cell receptor beta chain was recorded in a study of technical replicates of blood from a handful of donors. Libraries were prepared by immunoSEQ multiplex PCR; TCRdb keeps only in-frame clonotypes and omits some of them. The data show roughly 72,000 clones, about 90% seen once. The CDR3 sequence is 16 residues long. CDR1 is PRHDT, CDR2 FYEKMQ, per germline (reference sequence). V shed 4 bases and J 6 bases; nucleotides not matched to a gene: 10. V gene TRBV13 combines with J gene TRBJ2-3; 10 bases line up with TRBD2. The sample was T cells isolated from PBMCs. This sequence originates from a human donor in good health. CDR3: CASSYPTSGTRDTQYF. CDR3 DNA sequence: TGTGCCAGCAGCTACCCAACTAGCGGGACTAGGGATACGCAGTATTTT.